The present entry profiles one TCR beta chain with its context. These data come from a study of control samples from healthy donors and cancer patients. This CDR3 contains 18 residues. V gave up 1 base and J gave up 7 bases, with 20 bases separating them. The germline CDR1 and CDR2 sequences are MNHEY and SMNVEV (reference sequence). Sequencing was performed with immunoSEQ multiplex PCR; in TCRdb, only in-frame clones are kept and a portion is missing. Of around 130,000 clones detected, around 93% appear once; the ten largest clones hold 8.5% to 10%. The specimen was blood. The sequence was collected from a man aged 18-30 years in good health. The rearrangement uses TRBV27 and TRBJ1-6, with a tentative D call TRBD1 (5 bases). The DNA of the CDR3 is TGTGCCAGCAGTTTATTTCAAGGGACCCCGATGTTGAATTCACCCCTCCACTTT. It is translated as CASSLFQGTPMLNSPLHF.